This entry features one T cell receptor beta chain sequence. The sample belongs to a study of T cell repertoires in ileal Crohn's disease. Profiled with immunoSEQ multiplex PCR; TCRdb holds only in-frame clones, not every one. This table has tens of thousands of clones, roughly 81% appearing once. The ends were cut back, 7 bases at V and 0 bases at J, with 12 bases in the middle. Looked up from germline, CDR1 is MNHNY and CDR2 is SVGAGI (reference sequence). The length of the CDR3 is 14 residues. The sequenced sample consisted of ileal tissue. The TCR sequence derives from an adult with Crohn's disease. V usage is TRBV6-6 and J usage is TRBJ1-1; D is perhaps TRBD1 (5 bases). CDR3 DNA sequence: TGTGCCAGCACCACAGGTCGTATGAACACTGAAGCTTTCTTT. Protein product: CASTTGRMNTEAFF.